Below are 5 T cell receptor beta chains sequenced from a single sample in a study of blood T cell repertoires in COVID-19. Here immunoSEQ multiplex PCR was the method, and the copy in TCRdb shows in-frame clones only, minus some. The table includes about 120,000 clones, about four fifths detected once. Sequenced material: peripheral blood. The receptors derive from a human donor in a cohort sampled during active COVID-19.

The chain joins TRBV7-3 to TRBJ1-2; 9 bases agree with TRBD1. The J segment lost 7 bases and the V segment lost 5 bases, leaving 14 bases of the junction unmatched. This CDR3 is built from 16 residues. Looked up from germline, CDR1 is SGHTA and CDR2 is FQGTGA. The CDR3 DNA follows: TGTGCCAGCAGCCAGGGGACAGGGATTTCCTCATCTGGCTACACCTTC. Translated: CASSQGTGISSSGYTF.

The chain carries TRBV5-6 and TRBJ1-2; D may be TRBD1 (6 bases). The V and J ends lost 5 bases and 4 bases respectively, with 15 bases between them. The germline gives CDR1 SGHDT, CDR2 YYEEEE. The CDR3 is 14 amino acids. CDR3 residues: CASRRARDTYGYTF. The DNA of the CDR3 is TGTGCCAGCAGAAGAGCCCGGGACACCTATGGCTACACCTTC.

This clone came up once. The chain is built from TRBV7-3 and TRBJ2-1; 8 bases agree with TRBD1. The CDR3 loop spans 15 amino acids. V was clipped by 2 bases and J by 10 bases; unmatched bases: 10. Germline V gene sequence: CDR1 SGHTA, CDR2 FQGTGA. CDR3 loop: CASSLLATGVREQFF. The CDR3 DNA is TGTGCCAGCAGCTTATTGGCGACAGGGGTACGAGAGCAGTTCTTC. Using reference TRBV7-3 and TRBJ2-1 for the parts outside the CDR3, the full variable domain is GAGVSQTPSNKVTEKGKYVELRCDPISGHTALYWYRQSLGQGPEFLIYFQGTGAADDSGLPNDRFFAVRPEGSVSTLKIQRTERGDSAVYLCASSLLATGVREQFFGPGTRLTVL.

The chain's CDR3 is CATSRDPDSNQPQHF. The CDR3 nucleotides are TGTGCCACCAGCAGAGATCCAGATAGCAATCAGCCCCAGCATTTT. The chain combines TRBV15 with TRBJ1-5; D is uncertain. The CDR3 has 15 residues. Per the germline V gene, CDR1 is LNHNV and CDR2 is YYDKDF (reference sequence). V was trimmed by 0 bases and J by 0 bases, leaving 6 bases between them.

The CDR3 sequence: CASSPWGTERAKNIQYF. The CDR3 DNA reads TGTGCCAGCAGCCCGTGGGGGACAGAGAGAGCCAAAAACATTCAGTACTTC. This sequence joins TRBV7-2 and TRBJ2-4; 7 bases are shared with TRBD1. Germline V gene sequence: CDR1 SGHTA, CDR2 FQGNSA. This CDR3 region has 17 residues. V gave up 5 bases and J gave up 0 bases; unmatched junction bases: 10.